One and the same sample provided the 11 T cell receptor beta chains below, sequenced in a study of T cell repertoires in ileal Crohn's disease. Lamina propria lymphocytes from surgical specimens were isolated on a density gradient before sorting. Assay: immunoSEQ multiplex PCR; the TCRdb copy retains only in-frame clones and omits some. The sample records 380 or so clones, 70% to 90% being singletons. Sequences were obtained from CD8+ T cells sorted from the ileum. These TCRs come from an adult with Crohn's disease.

The V gene is TRBV25-1, the J gene TRBJ2-1, with D tentatively TRBD1 (6 bases). Germline V gene sequence: CDR1 MGHDK, CDR2 SYGVNS. V was clipped by 6 bases and J by 0 bases, with 15 bases between them. The CDR3 runs to 16 residues. The CDR3: CASRDEQGSSYNEQFF. In DNA, the CDR3 is TGTGCCAGCAGAGATGAACAGGGCAGCTCCTACAATGAGCAGTTCTTC.

CDR3 sequence (DNA): TGTGCCAGCTCACCACGAGGAGGCAGGGAGGCCGGGGAGCTGTTTTTT. Translating gives CASSPRGGREAGELFF. The chain combines TRBV18 with TRBJ2-2; D is possibly TRBD2 (6 bases). CDR3 length equals 16 residues. Trimming shortened V by 1 base and J by 6 bases, and 15 bases separated the two germline ends. Germline lookup yields CDR1 KGHSH and CDR2 LQKENI.

The chain carries TRBV13 and TRBJ1-2; 9 bases map to TRBD1. Germline V gives CDR1 PRHDT, CDR2 FYEKMQ (reference sequence). The junction had 8 bases not matched to a gene; V was cut back by 5 bases and J by 4 bases. The CDR3 runs 15 residues. CDR3 bases: TGTGCCAGCAGCGCCCCGGGACAGGGATTCTATGGCTACACCTTC. Encoded protein: CASSAPGQGFYGYTF.

The rearrangement uses TRBV5-6 and TRBJ2-7; 7 bases are a match to TRBD2. The J segment lost 3 bases and the V segment lost 0 bases, leaving 3 bases of the junction unmatched. Germline V gene sequence: CDR1 SGHDT, CDR2 YYEEEE. The CDR3 totals 14 residues. The CDR3 DNA reads TGTGCCAGCAGCTTGGGCGGGAGAAACTACGAGCAGTACTTC. It codes for CASSLGGRNYEQYF.

J is TRBJ1-4 and V is TRBV13; 8 bases are a match to TRBD1. The CDR3 is 16 amino acids. With V trimmed by 0 bases and J by 6 bases, 6 bases remained unmatched. Per germline, CDR1 PRHDT and CDR2 FYEKMQ (reference sequence). CDR3 nucleotides: TGTGCCAGCAGCTTAGGACAGGGGGAAAGGGATGAAAAACTGTTTTTT. The encoded protein is CASSLGQGERDEKLFF.

The chain combines TRBV29-1 with TRBJ2-1; 7 nucleotides match TRBD2. The CDR3 has 14 residues. Trimming removed 6 bases from V and 4 bases from J; junction bases left unmatched: 9. The germline V gene encodes CDR1 SQVTM and CDR2 ANQGSEA. The CDR3 sequence: CSVPAGGSYNEQFF. CDR3 coding DNA: TGCAGCGTCCCAGCGGGCGGGAGTTACAATGAGCAGTTCTTC.

The chain recombines TRBV7-9 with TRBJ2-1; D gene ambiguous. The CDR3 runs 11 residues. Germline lookup yields CDR1 SEHNR and CDR2 FQNEAQ (reference sequence). Trimming left V 3 bases short and J 9 bases short, with 6 bases between. The DNA of the CDR3 is TGTGCCAGCAGCTTTCTAAGTGAGCAGTTCTTC. Its protein product is CASSFLSEQFF.

The V call is TRBV4-3, the J call TRBJ2-3, with 8 bases identical to TRBD1. Germline V gene data show CDR1 as LGHNA and CDR2 as YSLEER. The CDR3 is 14 residues long. V lost 4 bases and J lost 4; bases outside the gene matches: 4. The CDR3, as DNA: TGCGCCAGCAGCCTCGGACAGGGTGCAGATACGCAGTATTTT. Its translation: CASSLGQGADTQYF.

Remarks on this clone: The junction differs from germline at one of its ends, possibly a read error. The V call is TRBV5-6, the J call TRBJ2-3; 7 bases match TRBD2. Germline V lookup: CDR1 SGHDT, CDR2 YYEEEE. This CDR3 contains 14 residues. DNA of the CDR3: TGTGCCAGCAGCCCCGTGTCCGGCGGGGGTGAAGCTGGCTTT. Residues: CASSPVSGGGEAGF.

In its sample, this clone was seen once. This rearrangement joins TRBV11-2 to TRBJ1-1; D is unresolved. Germline V gene sequence: CDR1 SGHAT, CDR2 FQNNGV. Trimming pared 4 bases from V and 5 bases from J, leaving 5 bases between. The length of the CDR3 is 11 residues. The CDR3 coding sequence is TGTGCCAGCAGCTCGCGTACTGAAGCTTTCTTT. This codes for CASSSRTEAFF.

The V and J genes are TRBV14 and TRBJ1-2, with 8 bases lining up with TRBD1. CDR1 and CDR2 (germline): SGHDN, FVKESK. V shed 6 bases and J 4 bases; nucleotides not matched to a gene: 7. This CDR3 region has 14 residues. The CDR3 sequence is CASSLDRDIYGYTF. The CDR3 bases are TGTGCCAGCAGTCTGGACAGGGATATCTATGGCTACACCTTC.